The clone carrying this T cell receptor beta chain was seen just once. No antigen is known for it. The data derive from a study of shared clonotypes between healthy human individuals. Study-wide results and caveats: Investigators expected sequencing depth to affect clonotype sharing among donors.

TCRdb's copy holds only in-frame clones and misses some; the assay was immunoSEQ multiplex PCR. The data contain millions of clones, 85% to 95% of them singletons. Sequences were obtained from naive CD4+ T cells sorted from blood. Subset in this sample: CD45RA+ positively selected. The TCR comes from a man aged 18 to 29 in good health.

The CDR3 loop reads CASSTYRGGPPDTQYF. The CDR3 region has the DNA TGTGCCAGCAGCACATACCGGGGGGGCCCCCCAGATACGCAGTATTTT. The chain recombines TRBV11-2 with TRBJ2-3; 8 bases agree with TRBD2. The CDR3 covers 16 residues. Germline CDR1 is SGHAT and CDR2 is FQNNGV. The ends lost 5 bases at V and 4 bases at J; junction bases unmatched: 11.